Presented here are 13 T cell receptor beta chains from one specimen sequenced in a study of blood T cell repertoires in COVID-19. Assay used: immunoSEQ multiplex PCR; TCRdb lists only in-frame clones, some missing. The sample has about 230,000 clones, about 84% seen once. What was sequenced was peripheral blood. Every receptor here comes from an elderly woman with acute or convalescent COVID-19.

The V and J genes are TRBV10-1 and TRBJ2-1; tentatively, D is TRBD2 (6 bases). This CDR3 region has 14 residues. Trimming shortened V by 7 bases and J by 5 bases, and 15 bases separated the two germline ends. Looked up from germline, CDR1 is WNHNN and CDR2 is SYGVQD (reference sequence). The CDR3 protein is CASITRDLNNEQFF. For the CDR3, the DNA is TGCGCCAGCATAACCCGGGACTTGAACAATGAGCAGTTCTTC.

The chain links TRBV24-1 to TRBJ2-2; D is unclear. The CDR3 covers 12 residues. Germline CDR1 reads KGHDR; CDR2 reads SFDVKD. V lost 4 bases, J lost 6 bases, and 5 bases lay in between. This chain's CDR3 is CATSESPGELFF. The CDR3 DNA reads as TGTGCCACCAGTGAGAGTCCCGGGGAGCTGTTTTTT.

This chain connects TRBV23-1 to TRBJ2-5; D gene uncertain. TRBV23-1 is known as an ORF, though its function is uncertain. The length of the CDR3 is 12 residues. Deletions cut 5 bases from V and 2 bases from J, with 6 bases between. Written as DNA, the CDR3 is TGCGCCAGCAGTGCAGTTCAAGAGACCCAGTACTTC. This translates into CASSAVQETQYF.

This clone appeared a few times. V usage is TRBV7-8 and J usage is TRBJ1-1; D is possibly TRBD1 (5 bases). The CDR3 has 15 residues. Germline CDR1 and CDR2: SGHVS and FQNEAQ. Trimming stripped 5 bases from V and 8 bases from J, with 21 bases between. Written as DNA, the CDR3 is TGTGCCAGCAGCCCGCCCCGGGGGGGGAGGGGCGAAGCTTTCTTT. Translated, it gives CASSPPRGGRGEAFF.

This clone has a single count. The rearrangement uses TRBV14 and TRBJ1-2; 7 bases match TRBD1. The trim removed 5 bases at V and 8 bases at J, leaving 11 bases unmatched. The germline gives CDR1 SGHDN, CDR2 FVKESK. The CDR3 loop spans 14 amino acids. The CDR3 DNA is TGTGCCAGCAGCGCCCTGACAGGGTCGACGGGCTACACCTTC. Protein: CASSALTGSTGYTF. Full variable domain (remainder filled in from reference TRBV14 and TRBJ1-2): EAGVTQFPSHSVIEKGQTVTLRCDPISGHDNLYWYRRVMGKEIKFLLHFVKESKQDESGMPNNRFLAERTGGTYSTLKVQPAELEDSGVYFCASSALTGSTGYTFGSGTRLTVV.

The J gene is TRBJ1-3, the V gene TRBV2; TRBD1 matches 8 bases. The CDR3 totals 16 residues. The germline V gene encodes CDR1 SNHLY and CDR2 FYNNEI. The junction had 10 bases not matched to a gene; V was cut back by 5 bases and J by 4 bases. For the CDR3, the DNA is TGTGCCAGCAGTACCCTATCCGGGACAGGAGGAAACACCATATATTTT. It is translated as CASSTLSGTGGNTIYF. The full variable domain, with the rest looked up from reference TRBV2 and TRBJ1-3, is EPEVTQTPSHQVTQMGQEVILRCVPISNHLYFYWYRQILGQKVEFLVSFYNNEISEKSEIFDDQFSVERPDGSNFTLKIRSTKLEDSAMYFCASSTLSGTGGNTIYFGEGSWLTVV.

This clone came up once. The chain uses TRBV6-5 and TRBJ2-1, with 7 bases lining up with TRBD2. Germline V gene sequence: CDR1 MNHEY, CDR2 SVGAGI. CDR3 length: 15 amino acids. The V segment lost 8 bases and the J segment 4 bases; nucleotides outside the gene matches: 11. The DNA of the CDR3 is TGTGCCAGCGTGGGGGGGACGCGGAGTTACAATGAGCAGTTCTTC. This translates into CASVGGTRSYNEQFF.

As for this clone: No DNA is shown, since the ends of the CDR3 on it are uncertain; the CDR3 is the one TCRdb lists. The rearrangement joins TRBV11-3 to TRBJ1-2; the tabulated D call, TRBD1, remains unverified against the DNA. The germline gives CDR1 SGHNT, CDR2 YENEEA. The CDR3 is made up of 13 amino acids, end residues included. The CDR3 here is CASSFGQGGGYTF.

This sequence joins TRBV10-1 and TRBJ2-5; the D gene is possibly TRBD2 (6 bases). V shed 2 bases and J shed 1 base, with 11 bases lying between them. The germline gives CDR1 WNHNN, CDR2 SYGVQD (reference sequence). This CDR3 is 15 amino acids long. The chain's CDR3 is CASSEGREAQETQYF. Here the CDR3 DNA reads TGCGCCAGCAGTGAGGGTAGGGAGGCCCAAGAGACCCAGTACTTC.

This chain uses TRBV7-7 with TRBJ2-5; D may be TRBD2 (6 bases). V was cut by 2 bases and J by 5 bases, with 12 bases left in between. The CDR3 totals 14 residues. Per germline, CDR1 SSHAT and CDR2 FNYEAQ (reference sequence). The CDR3 sequence is CASSLMTSTETQYF. In DNA, the CDR3 is TGTGCCAGCAGCTTAATGACTAGTACCGAGACCCAGTACTTC.

The V and J genes are TRBV10-2 and TRBJ1-2, with D possibly TRBD1 on 6 matching bases. With 7 bases removed from V and 4 bases from J, the gap between germline ends came to 13 bases. Germline assignment: CDR1 WSHSY and CDR2 SAAADI. The CDR3 contains 13 residues. CDR3 protein: CASTRTEGYGYTF. The CDR3 DNA is TGCGCCAGCACAAGGACAGAGGGCTATGGCTACACCTTC.

This clone has a single count. V and J are TRBV29-1 and TRBJ2-3; D might be TRBD2 (6 bases). Per germline, CDR1 SQVTM and CDR2 ANQGSEA. Trimming stripped 4 bases from V and 3 bases from J, with 17 bases between. The CDR3 covers 15 residues. The CDR3 loop is CSVADYGGVTDTQYF. For the CDR3, the DNA is TGCAGCGTTGCAGACTACGGGGGAGTAACAGATACGCAGTATTTT.

The rearrangement joins TRBV19 to TRBJ2-3; the match to TRBD1 covers 9 bases. V gave up 5 bases and J gave up 0 bases; unmatched junction bases: 6. The CDR3 loop spans 16 amino acids. The germline V gene encodes CDR1 LNHDA and CDR2 SQIVND (reference sequence). In DNA form, the CDR3 reads TGTGCCAGTAGTCCCGGGACAGGGTTTAGCACAGATACGCAGTATTTT. Amino acid sequence: CASSPGTGFSTDTQYF. The full variable domain, in which reference TRBV19 and TRBJ2-3 provide the parts outside the CDR3, is DGGITQSPKYLFRKEGQNVTLSCEQNLNHDAMYWYRQDPGQGLRLIYYSQIVNDFQKGDIAEGYSVSREKKESFPLTVTSAQKNPTAFYLCASSPGTGFSTDTQYFGPGTRLTVL.